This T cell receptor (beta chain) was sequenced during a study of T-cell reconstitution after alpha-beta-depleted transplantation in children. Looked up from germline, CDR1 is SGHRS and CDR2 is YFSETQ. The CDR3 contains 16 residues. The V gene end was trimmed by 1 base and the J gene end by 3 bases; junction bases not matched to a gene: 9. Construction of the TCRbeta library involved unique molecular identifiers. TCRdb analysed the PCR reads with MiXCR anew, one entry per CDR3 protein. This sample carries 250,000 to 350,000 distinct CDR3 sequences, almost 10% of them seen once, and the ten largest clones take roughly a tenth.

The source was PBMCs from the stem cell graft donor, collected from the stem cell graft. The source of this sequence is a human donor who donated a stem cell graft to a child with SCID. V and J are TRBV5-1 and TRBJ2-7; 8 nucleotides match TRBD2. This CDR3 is CASSLTSGGINYEQYF. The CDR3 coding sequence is TGCGCCAGCAGCTTGACCAGCGGGGGAATTAACTACGAGCAGTACTTC. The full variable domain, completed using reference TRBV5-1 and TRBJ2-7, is KAGVTQTPRYLIKTRGQQVTLSCSPISGHRSVSWYQQTPGQGLQFLFEYFSETQRNKGNFPGRFSGRQFSNSRSEMNVSTLELGDSALYLCASSLTSGGINYEQYFGPGTRLTVT.